One and the same sample provided the 27 T cell receptor beta chains below, sequenced in a study of T cell responses to AZD1222 COVID-19 vaccine. Clones were sequenced by immunoSEQ multiplex PCR, and TCRdb holds only the in-frame ones, with some missing. The profile shows more than 150,000 clones, 85% to 95% of them singletons. Specimen: peripheral blood, collected 28 days after the second AZD1222 dose. The receptors were sampled from an adult who received the AZD1222 COVID-19 vaccine.

V gene TRBV11-3 combines with J gene TRBJ2-1, with 14 bases lining up with TRBD2. V shed 3 bases, J shed 8 bases, and the junction held 3 bases outside the gene matches. There are 15 residues in the CDR3. CDR1 is SGHNT and CDR2 is YENEEA in the germline V gene. The chain's CDR3 is CASSLTSGGAYEQFF. The CDR3 DNA reads TGTGCCAGCAGCTTGACTAGCGGGGGGGCATATGAGCAGTTCTTC.

Points on this clone: An end of the junction differs from the germline gene, which may be a read error. This chain links TRBV15 with TRBJ1-2; D might be TRBD1 (5 bases). This CDR3 is 13 amino acids long. In germline, CDR1 is LNHNV, CDR2 YYDKDF (reference sequence). The CDR3 reads CATSRDTRWDPLF. CDR3 nucleotides: TGTGCCACCAGCAGAGATACTCGGTGGGACCCCCTCTTC.

This clone came up once. As DNA, the CDR3 is TGTGCCAGCAGCTCTAGAGTGGAGGATGGCTACACCTTC. Its translation: CASSSRVEDGYTF. The chain is built from TRBV6-2 or TRBV6-3 and TRBJ1-2, with D uncertain. V lost 6 bases and J lost 6, with 14 bases in between. Germline lookup yields CDR1 MNHEY and CDR2 SVGEGT. The CDR3 is 13 residues long.

This chain joins TRBV24-1 and TRBJ2-1; no firm D call. The germline gives CDR1 KGHDR, CDR2 SFDVKD. CDR3 size: 17 residues. Between the trimmed V and J ends, which lost 0 bases and 0 bases, there was a span of 11 bases. CDR3 in amino acids: CATSDLRCHISYNEQFF. In DNA, the CDR3 is TGTGCCACCAGTGATTTGCGATGTCATATCTCCTACAATGAGCAGTTCTTC.

The rearrangement joins TRBV4-3 to TRBJ2-1, with 13 bases matching TRBD2. V shed 4 bases, J shed 5 bases, and the junction held 2 bases outside the gene matches. Germline assignment: CDR1 LGHNA and CDR2 YSLEER. This CDR3 comprises 15 residues. CDR3 loop: CASSRGLAGDNEQFF. Written as DNA, the CDR3 is TGCGCCAGCAGCCGAGGACTAGCGGGAGACAATGAGCAGTTCTTC.

This chain uses TRBV5-1 with TRBJ1-3; the match to TRBD1 covers 7 bases. Germline V CDR1 and CDR2: SGHRS, YFSETQ. This CDR3 has 16 amino acids. The ends lost 4 bases at V and 7 bases at J; junction bases unmatched: 14. This chain's CDR3 is CASSRTGGRGGNTIYF. CDR3 coding DNA: TGCGCCAGCAGCCGGACAGGAGGGAGAGGTGGGAACACCATATATTTT.

This sequence joins TRBV5-1 and TRBJ2-3; either TRBD1 or TRBD2 may supply D (5 bases each). The germline V and J ends were trimmed by 0 bases and 6 bases, with 14 bases remaining between them. CDR1 is SGHRS, CDR2 YFSETQ, per germline. This CDR3 comprises 15 residues. The CDR3 sequence: CASSLDGTSPDTQYF. The CDR3, as DNA: TGCGCCAGCAGCTTGGACGGGACCTCCCCCGATACGCAGTATTTT.

The chain carries TRBV28 and TRBJ1-6; no firm D call. The CDR3 totals 15 residues. Germline V gene lookup returns CDR1 MDHEN and CDR2 SYDVKM. Trimming left V 8 bases short and J 7 bases short, with 18 bases between. The CDR3 here is CASVNYGEANSPLHF. The DNA for the CDR3 is TGTGCCAGCGTCAATTACGGGGAGGCGAATTCACCCCTCCACTTT.

This clone was observed a single time. The chain joins TRBV11-2 to TRBJ1-1; perhaps TRBD1 as D (6 bases). Trimming took off 6 bases at V and 0 bases at J, with 8 bases between the two ends. In germline, CDR1 is SGHAT, CDR2 FQNNGV. This CDR3 comprises 13 residues. Here the CDR3 reads CASRQGMNTEAFF. The CDR3 coding sequence is TGTGCCAGCAGGCAGGGGATGAACACTGAAGCTTTCTTT.

The genes are TRBV7-5 and TRBJ1-5; the table gives TRBD1 as D, unverified against the DNA. TRBV7-5 is designated a pseudogene. This CDR3 spans 15 amino acids. The CDR3 spells CARSPTGGENQPQHF. The CDR3 DNA reads as TGTGCCAGAAGCCCGACAGGGGGCGAGAATCAGCCCCAGCATTTT.

V gene TRBV29-1 combines with J gene TRBJ1-3; no reliable D call. Germline V gives CDR1 SQVTM, CDR2 ANQGSEA. The CDR3 contains 10 residues. The ends were cut back, 5 bases at V and 9 bases at J, with 8 bases in the middle. DNA of the CDR3: TGCAGCGTTCCGGTAGCCACCATATATTTT. Protein sequence: CSVPVATIYF.

This clone was seen once. The V gene is TRBV6-1, the J gene TRBJ2-7; tentatively, D is TRBD2 (5 bases). The germline V and J ends were trimmed by 2 bases and 5 bases, with 19 bases remaining between them. Germline CDR1 MNHNS, CDR2 SASEGT. CDR3 length equals 16 residues. The CDR3 region is CASSESLGRPYNEQYF. The CDR3 region has the DNA TGTGCCAGCAGTGAATCATTGGGGAGACCTTACAACGAGCAGTACTTC.

The chain joins TRBV30 to TRBJ1-2; possibly TRBD1 for D (5 bases). The CDR3 extends over 15 amino acids. Trimming took off 1 base at V and 6 bases at J, with 18 bases between the two ends. Germline V gives CDR1 GTSNPN, CDR2 SVGIG (reference sequence). CDR3 amino acids: CAWSATPGGMNGYTF. DNA of the CDR3: TGTGCCTGGAGTGCCACCCCCGGGGGAATGAATGGCTACACCTTC.

The V and J genes are TRBV6-2 or TRBV6-3 and TRBJ2-7; 8 nucleotides line up with TRBD1. Losses at the gene ends were 6 bases for V and 5 bases for J; bases not matched to a gene: 12. CDR1 is MNHEY, CDR2 SVGEGT, per germline. CDR3 length equals 15 residues. CDR3: CASSPPVDRGNEQYF. The CDR3 DNA reads TGTGCCAGCAGCCCGCCGGTCGACAGGGGTAACGAGCAGTACTTC.

This chain uses TRBV7-9 with TRBJ2-1, with D maybe TRBD2 (5 bases). V shed 5 bases and J shed 8 bases, with 13 bases lying between them. Per germline, CDR1 SEHNR and CDR2 FQNEAQ (reference sequence). The CDR3 is made up of 13 amino acids. DNA for the CDR3: TGTGCCAGCAGCCCCGCGGGTAGGCATGAGCAGTTCTTC. It codes for CASSPAGRHEQFF.

V usage is TRBV5-1 and J usage is TRBJ2-1, with D possibly being TRBD1 or TRBD2 (5 bases each). Germline V gene lookup returns CDR1 SGHRS and CDR2 YFSETQ. The CDR3 runs to 14 residues. V was clipped by 5 bases and J by 7 bases, with 16 bases between them. The CDR3 is CASRTPRGFNEQFF. DNA of the CDR3: TGCGCCAGCAGAACTCCGAGGGGATTTAATGAGCAGTTCTTC.

The chain carries TRBV11-3 and TRBJ2-1; D gene uncertain. Trimming left V 5 bases short and J 4 bases short, with 15 bases between. This CDR3 comprises 15 residues. From germline, CDR1 is SGHNT and CDR2 YENEEA. For the CDR3, the DNA is TGTGCCAGCAGCCAAATCCATTTCAGGTACAATGAGCAGTTCTTC. It codes for CASSQIHFRYNEQFF.

The chain recombines TRBV25-1 with TRBJ1-1; weak D call: TRBD1 (5 bases). V gave up 5 bases and J gave up 3 bases, with 10 bases separating them. Germline values: CDR1 MGHDK, CDR2 SYGVNS. CDR3 length: 13 amino acids. The CDR3 sequence is CASSLRDDTEAFF. In DNA, the CDR3 is TGTGCCAGCAGTTTAAGGGACGACACTGAAGCTTTCTTT.

This chain's CDR3 is CASRRDRGRGYHGYTF. The CDR3 coding sequence is TGTGCCAGCCGCCGGGACAGGGGGCGCGGCTACCATGGCTACACCTTC. The chain links TRBV27 to TRBJ1-2; 12 bases are shared with TRBD1. CDR3 length equals 16 residues. The V gene's germline CDR1 is MNHEY and CDR2 SMNVEV (reference sequence). The V and J ends lost 8 bases and 6 bases, in that order; junction bases with no gene match: 13.

The chain is built from TRBV6-5 and TRBJ1-1; no clear D gene. The germline V and J ends were trimmed by 4 bases and 2 bases, with 5 bases remaining between them. CDR3 size: 12 residues. The germline V gene encodes CDR1 MNHEY and CDR2 SVGAGI. The CDR3 DNA is TGTGCCAGCAGTTTAAGCAACACTGAAGCTTTCTTT. Translation: CASSLSNTEAFF.

The rearrangement links TRBV3-1 (or the pseudogene TRBV3-2) to TRBJ2-5; D possibly corresponds to TRBD2 (6 bases). This CDR3 comprises 17 residues. V was cut by 4 bases and J by 1 base, with 19 bases left in between. Germline CDR1 reads LGHDT; CDR2 reads YNNKEL (reference sequence). CDR3 amino acids: CASSPRSWGVSQETQYF. The CDR3 nucleotides are TGTGCCAGCAGCCCCAGATCGTGGGGGGTTTCCCAAGAGACCCAGTACTTC.

This sequence joins TRBV28 and TRBJ1-5; the D gene is possibly TRBD1 (6 bases). Germline CDR1 and CDR2: MDHEN and SYDVKM. The CDR3 runs to 15 residues. V shed 4 bases and J shed 2 bases, with 12 bases lying between them. The CDR3 is CASSSGGDGNQPQHF. Here the CDR3 DNA reads TGTGCCAGCAGTTCCGGGGGCGACGGCAATCAGCCCCAGCATTTT.

V is TRBV7-9 and J is TRBJ1-5, with D perhaps TRBD1 (6 bases). CDR1 is SEHNR and CDR2 is FQNEAQ in the germline V gene (reference sequence). The CDR3 sequence is 16 residues long. Deletions cut 5 bases from V and 9 bases from J, with 23 bases between. The CDR3 DNA reads as TGTGCCAGCAGCCAAAGTTTCGACAGGCGGATCGGGCCCCAGCATTTT. Protein: CASSQSFDRRIGPQHF.

This chain joins TRBV7-3 and TRBJ1-1; tentative D call: TRBD1 (6 bases). The V gene's germline CDR1 is SGHTA and CDR2 FQGTGA. Trimming stripped 4 bases from V and 8 bases from J, with 8 bases between. The CDR3 is made up of 11 amino acids. CDR3 sequence (DNA): TGTGCCAGCAGCTCAGGGGTGGAAGCTTTCTTT. This codes for CASSSGVEAFF.

This chain links TRBV6-6 with TRBJ2-7, with D maybe TRBD2 (5 bases). V shed 7 bases and J shed 0 bases, with 7 bases lying between them. Per the germline V gene, CDR1 is MNHNY and CDR2 is SVGAGI (reference sequence). The CDR3 covers 12 residues. This CDR3 reads CASKTSSYEQYF. CDR3 sequence (DNA): TGTGCCAGCAAAACTAGCTCCTACGAGCAGTACTTC.

This sequence joins TRBV2 and TRBJ2-7; D gene unclear. Deletions cut 3 bases from V and 3 bases from J, with 9 bases between. Germline values: CDR1 SNHLY, CDR2 FYNNEI. The CDR3 contains 13 residues. CDR3 coding DNA: TGTGCCAGCAGTGACGACGGAGACTACGAGCAGTACTTC. The encoded protein is CASSDDGDYEQYF.

The chain is built from TRBV9 and TRBJ1-1, with D maybe TRBD1 (5 bases). Deletions cut 4 bases from V and 0 bases from J, with 16 bases between. There are 16 residues in the CDR3. Germline V gives CDR1 SGDLS, CDR2 YYNGEE. The CDR3 DNA follows: TGTGCCAGCAGCCCTGTCCTTTCAGGGATGAACACTGAAGCTTTCTTT. Amino acids: CASSPVLSGMNTEAFF. The full variable domain, completed using reference TRBV9 and TRBJ1-1, is DSGVTQTPKHLITATGQRVTLRCSPRSGDLSVYWYQQSLDQGLQFLIQYYNGEERAKGNILERFSAQQFPDLHSELNLSSLELGDSALYFCASSPVLSGMNTEAFFGQGTRLTVV.